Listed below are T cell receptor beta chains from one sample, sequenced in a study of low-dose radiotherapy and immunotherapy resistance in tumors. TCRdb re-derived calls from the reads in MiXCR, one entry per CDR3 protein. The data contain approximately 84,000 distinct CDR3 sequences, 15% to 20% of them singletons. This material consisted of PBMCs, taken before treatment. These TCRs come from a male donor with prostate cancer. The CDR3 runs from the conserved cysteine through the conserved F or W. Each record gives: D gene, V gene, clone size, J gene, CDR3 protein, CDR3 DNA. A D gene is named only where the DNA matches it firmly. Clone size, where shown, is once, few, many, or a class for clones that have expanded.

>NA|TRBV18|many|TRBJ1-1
CASSPRGAGLGTEAFF
TGTGCCAGCTCACCACGGGGGGCTGGGTTGGGTACTGAAGCTTTCTTT
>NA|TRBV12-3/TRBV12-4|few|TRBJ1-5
CASSSYREQPQHF
TGTGCCAGCAGTTCGTACAGGGAACAGCCCCAGCATTTT
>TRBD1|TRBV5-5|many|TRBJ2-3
CASSFYRGGDTDTQYF
TGTGCCAGCAGCTTCTACAGGGGTGGGGACACAGATACGCAGTATTTT
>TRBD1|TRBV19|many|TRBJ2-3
CASSRTGAHTDTQYF
TGTGCCAGTAGTCGGACAGGGGCACACACAGATACGCAGTATTTT
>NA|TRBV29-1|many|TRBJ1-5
CSAGEDQPQHF
TGCAGCGCCGGAGAGGATCAGCCCCAGCATTTT
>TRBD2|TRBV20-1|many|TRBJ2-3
CSARVASGYTDTQYF
TGCAGTGCTAGAGTGGCTAGCGGTTACACAGATACGCAGTATTTT
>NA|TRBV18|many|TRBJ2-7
CASSQDGPRYEQYF
TGTGCCAGCTCACAGGACGGGCCCCGCTACGAGCAGTACTTC
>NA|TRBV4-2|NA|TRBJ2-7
CASSQETGGSYEQYF
TGTGCCAGCAGCCAAGAAACCGGGGGTTCCTACGAGCAGTACTTC
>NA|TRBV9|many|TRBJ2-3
CASSVEARTDTQYF
TGTGCCAGCAGCGTAGAGGCCCGTACAGATACGCAGTATTTT
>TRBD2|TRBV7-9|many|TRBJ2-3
CASSLAPIGRSGGRTDTQYF
TGTGCCAGCAGCTTAGCGCCGATCGGAAGGAGCGGGGGTCGCACAGATACGCAGTATTTT
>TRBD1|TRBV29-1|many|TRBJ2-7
CSVEGTGPYEQYF
TGCAGCGTTGAGGGGACAGGTCCCTACGAGCAGTACTTC
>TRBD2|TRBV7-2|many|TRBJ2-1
CASSPGTSWVNEQFF
TGTGCCAGCAGCCCCGGGACTAGTTGGGTCAATGAGCAGTTCTTC
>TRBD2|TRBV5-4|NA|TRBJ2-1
CASSSYAGVGSYNEQFF
TGTGCCAGCAGTTCTTATGCGGGGGTAGGATCGTACAATGAGCAGTTCTTC
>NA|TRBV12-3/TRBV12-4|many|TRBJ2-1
CASSLARGTNEQFF
TGTGCCAGCAGTTTAGCGAGGGGGACAAATGAGCAGTTCTTC
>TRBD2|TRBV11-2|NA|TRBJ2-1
CASSPREDEQFF
TGTGCCAGCAGCCCACGGGAGGATGAGCAGTTCTTC
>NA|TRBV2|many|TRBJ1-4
CASYQQGQLFF
TGTGCCAGCTATCAACAGGGACAACTGTTTTTT
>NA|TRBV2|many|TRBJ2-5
CASTEWETQYF
TGTGCCAGCACTGAGTGGGAGACCCAGTACTTC
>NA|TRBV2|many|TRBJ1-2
CASRKDLPGEGYTF
TGTGCCAGCAGAAAGGATCTCCCGGGAGAGGGCTACACCTTC
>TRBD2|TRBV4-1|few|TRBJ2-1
CASSQEGGTISYNEQFF
TGCGCCAGCAGCCAAGAGGGGGGGACTATTTCCTACAATGAGCAGTTCTTC
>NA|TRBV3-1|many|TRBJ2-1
CASSQVEAWGEQFF
TGTGCCAGCAGCCAAGTGGAGGCCTGGGGTGAGCAGTTCTTC
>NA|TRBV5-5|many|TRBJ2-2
CASNLLGDTGELFF
TGTGCCAGCAACCTTTTGGGGGACACCGGGGAGCTGTTTTTT
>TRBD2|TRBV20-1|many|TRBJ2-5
CSARLAGEETQYF
TGCAGTGCTAGACTAGCGGGGGAAGAGACCCAGTACTTC
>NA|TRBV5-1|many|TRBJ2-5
CASSLDRAGETQYF
TGCGCCAGCAGCTTGGACAGGGCGGGGGAGACCCAGTACTTC
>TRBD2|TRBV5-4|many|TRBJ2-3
CASRSTSGGYDTQYF
TGTGCCAGCAGGTCGACTAGCGGGGGGTACGATACGCAGTATTTT
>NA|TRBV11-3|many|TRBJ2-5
CASSQGGGYQETQYF
TGTGCCAGCAGCCAGGGTGGCGGGTACCAAGAGACCCAGTACTTC
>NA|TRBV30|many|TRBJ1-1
CAWSVGSYKGIDTEAFF
TGTGCCTGGAGTGTAGGGTCATATAAGGGGATCGACACTGAAGCTTTCTTT
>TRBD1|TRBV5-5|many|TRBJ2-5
CASSLEQGARETQYF
TGTGCCAGCAGCTTGGAACAGGGGGCCCGAGAGACCCAGTACTTC
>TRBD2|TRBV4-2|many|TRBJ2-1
CASSQDIGGGAWTYNEQFF
TGTGCCAGCAGCCAAGATATCGGCGGGGGGGCCTGGACCTACAATGAGCAGTTCTTC
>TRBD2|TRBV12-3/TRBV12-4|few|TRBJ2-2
CASTALRGDTGELFF
TGTGCCAGCACCGCTTTGCGGGGGGACACCGGGGAGCTGTTTTTT
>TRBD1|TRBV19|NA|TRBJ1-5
CASSMGTGGFQPQHF
TGTGCCAGTAGTATGGGGACAGGGGGATTTCAGCCCCAGCATTTT
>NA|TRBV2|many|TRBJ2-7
CASAGTSYEQYFGPGTRLTVTEYF
NA
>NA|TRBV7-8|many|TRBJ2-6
CASGESGGANVLTF
TGTGCCAGCGGAGAGTCGGGTGGGGCCAACGTCCTGACTTTC
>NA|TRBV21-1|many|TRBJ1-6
CASTHRTGEGSPLHF
TGTGCCAGCACCCACCGAACAGGGGAAGGATCACCCCTCCACTTT
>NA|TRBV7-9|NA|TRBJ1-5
CASTLGLSNQPQHF
TGTGCCAGCACCCTGGGCCTCAGCAATCAGCCCCAGCATTTT
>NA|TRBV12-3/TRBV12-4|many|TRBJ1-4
CASKRQDHDEKLFF
TGTGCCAGCAAAAGGCAGGACCACGATGAAAAACTGTTTTTT
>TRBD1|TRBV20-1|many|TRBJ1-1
CSASLGRDRGIGFAEAFF
TGCAGTGCTAGCTTGGGCCGGGACAGGGGTATCGGTTTCGCTGAAGCTTTCTTT
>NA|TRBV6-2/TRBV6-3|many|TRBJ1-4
CASSYSDEKLFF
TGTGCCAGCAGTTACTCAGATGAAAAACTGTTTTTT
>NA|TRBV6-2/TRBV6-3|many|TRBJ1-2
CASTPGLGSRHGYTF
TGTGCCAGCACCCCCGGCCTGGGGAGTAGGCATGGCTACACCTTC
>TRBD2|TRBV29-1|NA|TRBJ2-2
CSGVAGGGTGELLFFF
TGCAGCGGGGTAGCGGGGGGGGGCACCGGGGAGCTGTTGTTTTTTTTT
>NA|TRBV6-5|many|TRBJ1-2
CASRPGRSYGYTF
TGTGCCAGCAGACCCGGACGGAGCTATGGCTACACCTTC
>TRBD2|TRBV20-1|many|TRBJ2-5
CSARVSGAQETQYF
TGCAGTGCTAGAGTTAGCGGGGCACAAGAGACCCAGTACTTC
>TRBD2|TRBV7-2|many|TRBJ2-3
CASSLGLAGGATQYF
TGTGCCAGCAGCTTGGGACTAGCGGGGGGGGCTACGCAGTATTTT
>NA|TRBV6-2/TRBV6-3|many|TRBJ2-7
CASFSLETSYEQYF
TGTGCCAGCTTCTCCCTTGAGACCTCCTACGAGCAGTACTTC
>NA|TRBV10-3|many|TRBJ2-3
CAIGTGLVADTQYF
TGTGCCATTGGGACTGGCTTGGTGGCAGATACGCAGTATTTT
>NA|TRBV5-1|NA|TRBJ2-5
CASSLVGDYQETQYF
TGCGCCAGCAGCTTGGTAGGGGACTACCAAGAGACCCAGTACTTC
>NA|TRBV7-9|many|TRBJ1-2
CASSLEGGFPYGYTF
TGTGCCAGCAGCTTAGAAGGCGGATTTCCATATGGCTACACCTTC
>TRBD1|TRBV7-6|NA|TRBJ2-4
CASSFSPQGSKNIQYF
TGTGCCAGCAGCTTTTCCCCACAGGGGAGCAAAAACATTCAGTACTTC